This T cell receptor (beta chain) appears in the sequencing data of a study of blood T cell repertoires in COVID-19. This table comes from immunoSEQ multiplex PCR, and its TCRdb copy is limited to in-frame clones, with some not included. The table lists just over 80,000 clones, around 89% of them singletons. CDR3 length: 15 residues. V was shortened by 1 base and J by 6 bases, with 12 bases between the two germline ends. The germline gives CDR1 LGHNA, CDR2 YNFKEQ. Ages ranged from roughly 18 to 100 years, with residence in more than 20 US areas. Of note for this clone: The sample carries other DNA sequences with the same CDR3.

Sequenced material: PBMCs or T cells enriched from blood (not recorded which). The V and J genes are TRBV4-2 and TRBJ1-4; D is perhaps TRBD1 (6 bases). The TCR sequence derives from a woman between 50 and 59 years old with acute COVID-19. The CDR3 protein is CASSQGGPKDEKLFF. CDR3 nucleotide sequence: TGTGCCAGCAGCCAAGGGGGGCCGAAGGATGAAAAACTGTTTTTT.